This TCR beta chain was obtained from a study of cytotoxic CD8 clonotypes in ibrutinib-treated CLL. Study context: Response sampling occurred after a median 12 months of treatment (range 6 to 36). Whole-study results and caveats: Samples from sustained-remission and progressing patients were taken at different times.

Per the germline V gene, CDR1 is MNHEY and CDR2 is SVGAGI. Trimming removed 2 bases at V and 0 bases at J, with 10 bases between. CDR3 length equals 15 residues. This clone has more than one count but fewer than ten. No antigen is known for it. This table comes from immunoSEQ multiplex PCR, and its TCRdb copy is limited to in-frame clones, with some not included. The sample carries 70,000 to 80,000 clones, roughly 85% recorded once. Here the sequenced sample was PBMCs, taken after 24 months of ibrutinib treatment. The chain combines TRBV6-5 with TRBJ1-1; D possibly corresponds to TRBD1 (6 bases). The origin of this receptor is a human donor with chronic lymphocytic leukemia. In nucleotides, the CDR3 is TGTGCCAGCAGTTACAAACAGGGCATGAACACTGAAGCTTTCTTT. This translates into CASSYKQGMNTEAFF.